Here is one TCR beta chain with its context. The antigen is not known. The data stem from a study of radiation and T cells in renal cell carcinoma. The CDR3 is 12 amino acids. The V end was cut by 1 base, the J end by 5 bases, with 6 bases between. Germline CDR1 SGHDT, CDR2 YYEEEE. Time point denoted: blood 2 weeks post-SBRT. Described treatment: 15 Gy SBRT to primary tumor, nephrectomy 4 weeks later. The patient's renal cell carcinoma had clear cell pathology. Method: immunoSEQ multiplex PCR; TCRdb's copy keeps in-frame clones and lacks some. The sample lists 70,000 or so clones, 82% occurring once. Study observations and caveats: In blood, top tumor clones expanded by 2 weeks, shrinking by 4.

This specimen was blood, taken from a patient whose treatment included radiotherapy and nephrectomy. The V gene is TRBV5-6, the J gene TRBJ2-5; no reliable D call. The clonotype originates from a man between 60 and 75 years old with renal cell carcinoma. This CDR3 is CASSLRWETQYF. As DNA, the CDR3 is TGTGCCAGCAGCTTGCGCTGGGAGACCCAGTACTTC.